This T cell receptor (beta chain) was recorded in a study of blood T cell repertoires in COVID-19. In germline, CDR1 is SGHTA, CDR2 FQGTGA. There are 14 residues in the CDR3. V was clipped by 2 bases and J by 4 bases, with 11 bases between them. Profiling relied on immunoSEQ multiplex PCR, and the TCRdb table lists in-frame clones only, not all of them. Of 110,000 to 150,000 clones listed, about 79% are singletons. The chain is built from TRBV7-3 and TRBJ1-1; D gene uncertain. The sequenced sample consisted of peripheral blood. The receptor was derived from a woman of 80 years or more with acute or convalescent COVID-19. CDR3 nucleotide sequence: TGTGCCAGCAGCTTAGAGGATTCGAGCACTGAAGCTTTCTTT. This gives the protein CASSLEDSSTEAFF.